The source of this TCR beta chain is a study of CD8 T cells in ankylosing spondylitis. Molecular-barcoded quantitative 5'-RACE produced these TCR beta libraries. TCRdb processed the 5' RACE reads anew with MiXCR; each CDR3 protein has one entry. Here the sample spans 350,000 or so distinct CDR3 sequences, 14% to 15% being singletons. Worth noting for this clonotype: Its specificity is unknown.

Study-wide results and limits: In ankylosing spondylitis patients, matched synovial fluid reportedly showed significant enrichment of disease-linked clones. Disease-associated clones were CD8+ and fairly uncommon in peripheral blood. Eight highly homologous variants formed a TCR beta motif that appeared characteristic of ankylosing spondylitis blood.

V shed 0 bases and J shed 10 bases, with 10 bases lying between them. This CDR3 region has 12 residues. CDR1 and CDR2 (germline): LNHDA, SQIVND (reference sequence). The clonotype originates from a male donor with ankylosing spondylitis or in good health (not recorded which). The chain couples TRBV19 to TRBJ2-7; D gene ambiguous. Sequencing used blood, either unsorted or a sorted T cell fraction (not recorded which). The CDR3 DNA sequence: TGTGCCAGTAGTATAGATCTGGACCTACAGTACTTC. The encoded protein is CASSIDLDLQYF.